One sample yielded the 29 T cell receptor beta chains listed below, sequenced in a study of blood T cells in healthy people across ages (dated by TCRdb to about 2015). The library was made by 5' RACE. The listed sequencing device is Illumina HiSeq 2500. A second about 7 to 11 cycle PCR used a sample-barcoded 5' primer and a J-beta primer mix. TCRdb redid the processing of the public reads, applying fastp at Q25 and MiXCR, and retained in-frame beta chains. All rows with the same CDR3 protein become a single entry with the most common DNA and genes. For this sample there are about 1 million distinct CDR3 sequences; 35% to 50% appear just once. Approximately 19% of the sample goes to the ten largest clones. The sample was blood. These receptor sequences come from a woman aged 55-70 years in good health.

This clonotype occurred a few times. The rearrangement links TRBV12-3 or TRBV12-4 to TRBJ1-5, with D possibly TRBD1 on 5 matching bases. The CDR3 extends over 14 amino acids. V lost 2 bases, J lost 5 bases, and 10 bases lay in between. CDR3 residues: CASSLQGWDQPQHF. CDR3 coding DNA: TGTGCCAGCAGTTTACAGGGTTGGGATCAGCCCCAGCATTTT.

The rearrangement uses TRBV9 and TRBJ2-7, with 10 bases that match TRBD1. Gene TRBJ2-4 matches the end of the DNA better, so the J call may be wrong. Germline-derived CDR1 and CDR2 are SGDLS and YYNGEE. The CDR3 spans 15 residues. For the CDR3, the DNA is TGTGCCAGCAGCTCTGACAGGGGGCGCGAAAACATTCAGTACTTC. This sequence encodes CASSSDRGRENIQYF.

There are a few counts of this clonotype. V is TRBV9 and J is TRBJ2-2; 7 nucleotides align to TRBD2. This CDR3 region has 15 residues. Germline values: CDR1 SGDLS, CDR2 YYNGEE. V trimming: 2 bases; J trimming: 0 bases; junction bases outside the gene matches: 1. Written as DNA, the CDR3 is TGTGCCAGCAGCGTGGCGGGAGCGAACACCGGGGAGCTGTTTTTT. Its protein product is CASSVAGANTGELFF.

A single count supports this clonotype. The chain combines TRBV30 with TRBJ2-6; D unclear. Germline values: CDR1 GTSNPN, CDR2 SVGIG (reference sequence). V shed 4 bases and J shed 0 bases, with 22 bases lying between them. The CDR3 consists of 19 residues. The CDR3 DNA follows: TGTGCCTGGATTGCCGCCATACATTACAAATTCTCTGGGGCCAACGTCCTGACTTTC. Its translation is CAWIAAIHYKFSGANVLTF.

The V and J genes are TRBV20-1 and TRBJ1-5; D possibly corresponds to TRBD1 (6 bases). The CDR3 has 13 amino acids. Germline values: CDR1 DFQATT, CDR2 SNEGSKA (reference sequence). V was shortened by 0 bases and J by 6 bases, with 9 bases between the two germline ends. CDR3 coding DNA: TGCAGTGCTAGAGATCTCAGGGGTCAGCCCCAGCATTTT. Residues: CSARDLRGQPQHF.

This chain connects TRBV25-1 to TRBJ2-5, with D hard to call. The length of the CDR3 is 16 residues. V lost 3 bases to trimming and J lost 5 bases, with 19 bases between them. Germline V lookup: CDR1 MGHDK, CDR2 SYGVNS. This chain's CDR3 is CASSETPRPDFETQYF. The CDR3 DNA is TGTGCCAGCAGTGAGACCCCGCGACCGGATTTCGAGACCCAGTACTTC.

This clonotype has only a few counts. This rearrangement joins TRBV9 to TRBJ2-1; D uncertain. Germline CDR1 is SGDLS and CDR2 is YYNGEE. Trimming left V 0 bases short and J 10 bases short, with 11 bases between. The CDR3 has 13 amino acids. CDR3: CASSVAGVGEQFF. The CDR3 region has the DNA TGTGCCAGCAGCGTAGCTGGTGTGGGAGAGCAGTTCTTC.

This clonotype was seen more than once but under ten times. The chain joins TRBV6-6 to TRBJ2-3; the D gene could be TRBD1 or TRBD2 (6 bases each). The CDR3 spans 14 residues. The germline V gene has CDR1 MNHNY and CDR2 SVGAGI (reference sequence). The V end was cut by 6 bases, the J end by 10 bases, with 20 bases between. The CDR3 nucleotides are TGTGCCAGCAGCTCGGGGGCGGGGCGCCGCGCGCAGTATTTT. Amino acids: CASSSGAGRRAQYF.

This clonotype was picked up a small number of times. CDR3 nucleotides: TGCAGTGCTAGAATCCCCTTCGGAACCCAAGAGACCCAGTACTTC. It specifies CSARIPFGTQETQYF. This chain joins TRBV20-1 and TRBJ2-5; unclear D gene. The V end was cut by 2 bases, the J end by 1 base, with 14 bases between. Germline CDR1 DFQATT, CDR2 SNEGSKA (reference sequence). The CDR3 length is 15 residues.

The rearrangement links TRBV7-6 to TRBJ2-5; D is possibly TRBD2 (5 bases). This CDR3 is 15 amino acids long. Germline V CDR1 and CDR2: SGHVS, FNYEAQ. Between the trimmed V and J ends, which lost 5 bases and 2 bases, there was a span of 15 bases. The CDR3 is CASSRMIGVQETQYF. The CDR3 nucleotides read TGTGCCAGCAGCCGCATGATCGGGGTACAAGAGACCCAGTACTTC. The full variable domain, rest sourced from reference TRBV7-6 and TRBJ2-5, is GAGVSQSPRYKVTKRGQDVALRCDPISGHVSLYWYRQALGQGPEFLTYFNYEAQQDKSGLPNDRFSAERPEGSISTLTIQRTEQRDSAMYRCASSRMIGVQETQYFGPGTRLLVL.

The chain employs TRBV5-6 and TRBJ2-7; the match to TRBD2 covers 14 bases. This CDR3 has 16 residues. V shed 0 bases, J shed 2 bases, and the junction held 1 base outside the gene matches. Germline values: CDR1 SGHDT, CDR2 YYEEEE. CDR3 sequence (DNA): TGTGCCAGCAGCTTGGCGACTAGCGGGAGGGCCTACGAGCAGTACTTC. This gives the protein CASSLATSGRAYEQYF.

The genes are TRBV15 and TRBJ2-7; D is perhaps TRBD1 or TRBD2 (5 bases each). The CDR3 is 16 residues long. V was shortened by 2 bases and J by 3 bases, with 17 bases between the two germline ends. Germline V lookup: CDR1 LNHNV, CDR2 YYDKDF (reference sequence). The CDR3 spells CATSRQPGPTLYEQYF. The CDR3 region has the DNA TGTGCCACCAGCAGACAACCGGGACCGACGCTCTACGAGCAGTACTTC.

V usage is TRBV24-1 and J usage is TRBJ2-1; 11 nucleotides agree with TRBD1. Germline values: CDR1 KGHDR, CDR2 SFDVKD. The CDR3 loop spans 15 amino acids. The V and J ends lost 6 bases and 8 bases, in that order; junction bases with no gene match: 8. CDR3: CATSPGDRGGDEQFF. The CDR3 nucleotides are TGTGCCACCAGTCCTGGGGACAGGGGGGGCGATGAGCAGTTCTTC.

This rearrangement joins TRBV5-1 to TRBJ2-7; 11 bases are a match to TRBD2. The J call is uncertain, as TRBJ2-5 better fits the DNA end. The CDR3 consists of 16 residues. Germline lookup yields CDR1 SGHRS and CDR2 YFSETQ. The CDR3 loop is CASSLIVAGGEETQYF. In nucleotides, the CDR3 is TGCGCCAGCAGCTTGATCGTAGCGGGAGGGGAAGAGACCCAGTACTTC.

The chain is built from TRBV7-6 and TRBJ2-3, with a tentative D call TRBD2 (6 bases). V was trimmed by 3 bases and J by 3 bases, leaving 19 bases between them. The CDR3 contains 17 residues. CDR1 SGHVS and CDR2 FNYEAQ come from the germline V gene. CDR3 in amino acids: CASSLSGLGASTDTQYF. Here the CDR3 DNA reads TGTGCCAGCAGCTTGTCGGGACTCGGGGCGAGTACAGATACGCAGTATTTT.

In DNA form, the CDR3 reads TGTGCTAGTGGTTTTACACACGACTCCACAGATACGCAGTATTTT. Encoded protein: CASGFTHDSTDTQYF. The V gene is TRBV12-5, the J gene TRBJ2-3, with unresolved D. V was pared by 3 bases and J by 2 bases, with 12 bases between. The CDR3 sequence is 15 residues long. From germline, CDR1 is LGHNT and CDR2 FRNRAP.

The chain joins TRBV12-3 or TRBV12-4 to TRBJ2-1; D not resolved. The CDR3 consists of 13 residues. V was shortened by 2 bases and J by 7 bases, with 9 bases between the two germline ends. Here the CDR3 reads CASSLNQRNEQFF. CDR3 sequence (DNA): TGTGCCAGCAGTTTAAATCAACGTAATGAGCAGTTCTTC.

The chain employs TRBV25-1 and TRBJ2-3; TRBD2 matches at 7 bases. The V gene's germline CDR1 is MGHDK and CDR2 SYGVNS. The CDR3 covers 17 residues. Unmatched junction bases numbered 14, after V lost 2 bases and J lost 6 bases. The CDR3 region has the DNA TGTGCCAGCAGTGAACCAGCAGACCTTAAAGCGGGGGATACGCAGTATTTT. This codes for CASSEPADLKAGDTQYF.

This chain links TRBV6-6 with TRBJ2-7; D is perhaps TRBD1 or TRBD2 (5 bases each). The germline V gene has CDR1 MNHNY and CDR2 SVGAGI (reference sequence). The CDR3 covers 15 residues. V lost 6 bases and J lost 2, with 17 bases in between. CDR3 coding DNA: TGTGCCAGCAGCCCGGCCGGGACGGAACCCTACGAGCAGTACTTC. Its protein is CASSPAGTEPYEQYF.

The sample holds a few counts of this clonotype. This chain connects TRBV14 to TRBJ2-7, with 8 bases aligning to TRBD1. J lost 4 bases, V lost 6 bases, and 11 bases had no gene match. This CDR3 is 15 amino acids long. Germline values: CDR1 SGHDN, CDR2 FVKESK. The CDR3 DNA reads as TGTGCCAGCAGTCTCACCCGGGACAGGCGTTACGAGCAGTACTTC. Protein product: CASSLTRDRRYEQYF.

This clonotype was recorded only once. The V gene is TRBV20-1, the J gene TRBJ1-2; perhaps TRBD1 as D (6 bases). Per the germline V gene, CDR1 is DFQATT and CDR2 is SNEGSKA (reference sequence). Trimming stripped 2 bases from V and 4 bases from J, with 20 bases between. CDR3 length: 16 amino acids. The CDR3 DNA reads as TGCAGTGCTAGAACTAGGACAGAAACCACTTCCTATGGCTACACCTTC. The encoded protein is CSARTRTETTSYGYTF.

The gene calls are TRBV29-1 and TRBJ2-3, with TRBD1 as a possible D gene (6 bases). This CDR3 has 13 amino acids. Germline CDR1 and CDR2: SQVTM and ANQGSEA. The V end lost 4 bases, the J end lost 5 bases, and 13 bases lay between the germline ends. The CDR3 nucleotides are TGCAGCGTTGGAACAGGGACCGTAGATACGCAGTATTTT. As protein: CSVGTGTVDTQYF.

The count of this clonotype is one. The V gene is TRBV13, the J gene TRBJ2-7, with a weak D call TRBD2 (6 bases). Gene TRBJ2-5 matches the end of the DNA better, so the J call may be wrong. Germline V lookup: CDR1 PRHDT, CDR2 FYEKMQ (reference sequence). The CDR3 is 14 amino acids. For the CDR3, the DNA is TGTGCCAGCAAAATGGAGGGATACAGAGAGACCCAGTACTTC. Its protein is CASKMEGYRETQYF.

The V gene is TRBV10-3, the J gene TRBJ2-2, with TRBD1 identical over 9 bases. V was pared by 2 bases and J by 5 bases, with 6 bases of the junction left unmatched. The CDR3 is 16 amino acids. CDR1 ENHRY and CDR2 SYGVKD come from the germline V gene. The CDR3: CAISESQTGGTGELFF. The CDR3 DNA sequence: TGTGCCATCAGTGAGAGTCAGACAGGGGGAACCGGGGAGCTGTTTTTT.

V gene TRBV10-1 combines with J gene TRBJ2-5, with D tentatively TRBD2 (5 bases). The V end was cut by 4 bases, the J end by 4 bases, with 13 bases between. The CDR3 runs 14 residues. Germline V gene data show CDR1 as WNHNN and CDR2 as SYGVQD (reference sequence). Here the CDR3 reads CASSGVAAAETQYF. In DNA, the CDR3 is TGCGCCAGCAGTGGGGTGGCAGCGGCAGAGACCCAGTACTTC.

This clonotype has more than one count but fewer than ten. This CDR3 is CASSGPRLATRRNEQFF. CDR3 DNA: TGTGCCAGCAGTGGCCCCCGGCTAGCTACAAGGAGGAATGAGCAGTTCTTC. The chain joins TRBV28 to TRBJ2-1; D possibly corresponds to TRBD2 (5 bases). Trimming removed 5 bases at V and 7 bases at J, with 24 bases between. This CDR3 comprises 17 residues. Per the germline V gene, CDR1 is MDHEN and CDR2 is SYDVKM.

The chain combines TRBV27 with TRBJ2-3; 7 nucleotides match TRBD2. There are 15 residues in the CDR3. Unmatched junction bases numbered 5, after V lost 3 bases and J lost 2 bases. CDR1 MNHEY and CDR2 SMNVEV come from the germline V gene (reference sequence). The CDR3 reads CASSFLREYTDTQYF. As DNA, the CDR3 is TGTGCCAGCAGTTTCTTGCGGGAGTACACAGATACGCAGTATTTT.

In this sample, this clonotype turned up a few times. In DNA form, the CDR3 reads TGCGCCAGCAGCCAAGGGACCGGGACTCAGAACACCGGGGAGCTGTTTTTT. Encoded protein: CASSQGTGTQNTGELFF. This rearrangement joins TRBV4-1 to TRBJ2-2; maybe TRBD2 (6 bases). Trimming cost V 1 base and J 1 base, with 13 bases left between them. This CDR3 is built from 17 residues. The germline V gene has CDR1 MGHRA and CDR2 YSYEKL.

The chain combines TRBV27 with TRBJ1-4; D possibly corresponds to TRBD1 (6 bases). The germline V gene has CDR1 MNHEY and CDR2 SMNVEV (reference sequence). This CDR3 has 14 amino acids. Trimming shortened V by 6 bases and J by 7 bases, and 15 bases separated the two germline ends. The CDR3 nucleotides read TGTGCCAGCAGGCCCGGGGGGGCGGTTGAAAAACTGTTTTTT. Protein: CASRPGGAVEKLFF.